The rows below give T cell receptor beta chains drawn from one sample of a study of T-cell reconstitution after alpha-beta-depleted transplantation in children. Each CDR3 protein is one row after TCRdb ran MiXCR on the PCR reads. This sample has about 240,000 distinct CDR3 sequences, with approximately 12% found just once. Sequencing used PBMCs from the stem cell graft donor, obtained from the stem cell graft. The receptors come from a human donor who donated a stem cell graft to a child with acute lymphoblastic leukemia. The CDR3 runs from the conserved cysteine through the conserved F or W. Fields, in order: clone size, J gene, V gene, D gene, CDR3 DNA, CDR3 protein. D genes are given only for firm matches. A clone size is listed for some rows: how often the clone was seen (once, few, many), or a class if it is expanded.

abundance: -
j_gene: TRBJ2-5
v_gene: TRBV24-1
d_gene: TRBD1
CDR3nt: TGTGCCACCAGTGATCAGACAGGGCCCGGAGAGACCCAGTACTTC
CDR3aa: CATSDQTGPGETQYF

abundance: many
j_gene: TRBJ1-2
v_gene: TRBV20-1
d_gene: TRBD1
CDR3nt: TGCAGTGCTAGTGTAGGGACAGCTAACTATGGCTACACCTTC
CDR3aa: CSASVGTANYGYTF

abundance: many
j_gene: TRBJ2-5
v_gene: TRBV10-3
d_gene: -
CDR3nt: TGTGCCGCCAGTTGGGGGGCGGGGGACCAAGAGACCCAGTACTTC
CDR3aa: CAASWGAGDQETQYF

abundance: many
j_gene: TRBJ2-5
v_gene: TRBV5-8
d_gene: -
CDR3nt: TGTGCCAGCAGCGCCAGCTCTGGGACCCAGTACTTC
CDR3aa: CASSASSGTQYF

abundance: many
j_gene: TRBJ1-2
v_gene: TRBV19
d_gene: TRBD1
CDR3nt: TGTGCCAGTACTCCGGACAGGGGTCTCTCCGGCTACACCTTC
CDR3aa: CASTPDRGLSGYTF

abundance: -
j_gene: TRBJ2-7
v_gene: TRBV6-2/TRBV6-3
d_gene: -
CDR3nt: TGTGCCAGCAGTCGGGCCTACTACGAGCAGTACTTC
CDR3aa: CASSRAYYEQYF

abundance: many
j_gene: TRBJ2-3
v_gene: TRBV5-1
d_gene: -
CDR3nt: TGCGCCAGCAGCTCGACTACCTACAAGGATACGCAGTATTTT
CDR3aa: CASSSTTYKDTQYF

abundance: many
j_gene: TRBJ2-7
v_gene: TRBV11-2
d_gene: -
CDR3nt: TGTGCCAGCAGCTTAGTTACAACCTACGAGCAGTACTTC
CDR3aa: CASSLVTTYEQYF

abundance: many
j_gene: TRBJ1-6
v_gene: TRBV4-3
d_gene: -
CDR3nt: TGCGCCAGCAGCCAATTCGGACGGTATAATTCACCCCTCCACTTT
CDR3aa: CASSQFGRYNSPLHF

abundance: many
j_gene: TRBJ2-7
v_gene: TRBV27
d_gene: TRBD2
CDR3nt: TGTGCCAGCACCTTGACTAGCGGGAGCTCCTACGAGCAGTACTTC
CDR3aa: CASTLTSGSSYEQYF

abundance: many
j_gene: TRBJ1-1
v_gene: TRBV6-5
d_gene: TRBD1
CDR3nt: TGTGCCAGCAGTTCCCGGACAGGGAGGGGGACTGAAGCTTTCTTT
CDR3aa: CASSSRTGRGTEAFF

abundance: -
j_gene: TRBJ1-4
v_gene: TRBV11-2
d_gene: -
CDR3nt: TGTGCCAGCAGCTCCCCGGGACAATCCACGGGGAGTGAAAAACTGTTTTTT
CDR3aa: CASSSPGQSTGSEKLFF

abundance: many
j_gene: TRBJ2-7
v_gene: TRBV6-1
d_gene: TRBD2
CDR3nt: TGTGCCAGCAGTGGGCCGGGACTAGCGGAGCTCTCCTACGAGCAGTACTTC
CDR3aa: CASSGPGLAELSYEQYF

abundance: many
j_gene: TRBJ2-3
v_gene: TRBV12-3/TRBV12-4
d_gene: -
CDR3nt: TGTGCCAGCAGCGGACGGGAAGTCACAGATACGCAGTATTTT
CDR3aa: CASSGREVTDTQYF

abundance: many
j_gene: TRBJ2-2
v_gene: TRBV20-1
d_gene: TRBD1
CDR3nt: TGCAGTGCTCGACAGGGGACAGGGTTAAACACCGGGGAGCTGTTTTTT
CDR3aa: CSARQGTGLNTGELFF

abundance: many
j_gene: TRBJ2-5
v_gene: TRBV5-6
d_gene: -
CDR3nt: TGTGCCAGCAGCTGGGGCGTGGAGACCCAGTACTTC
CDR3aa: CASSWGVETQYF

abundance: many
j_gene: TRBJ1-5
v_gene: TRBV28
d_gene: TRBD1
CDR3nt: TGTGCCAGCAGCCCGACAGGGGTCGGGGTCCTGAATCAGCCCCAGCATTTT
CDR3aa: CASSPTGVGVLNQPQHF

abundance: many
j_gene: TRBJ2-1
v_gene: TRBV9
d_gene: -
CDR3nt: TGTGCCAGCAGCGTAGGCCGTGGGTCCTACAATGAGCAGTTCTTC
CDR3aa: CASSVGRGSYNEQFF

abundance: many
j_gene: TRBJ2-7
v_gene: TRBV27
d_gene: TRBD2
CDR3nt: TGTGCCAGCAGGGGAGGGACTAGCGGCCCTCAGTACTTC
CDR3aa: CASRGGTSGPQYF

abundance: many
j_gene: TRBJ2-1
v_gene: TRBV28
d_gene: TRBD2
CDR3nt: TGTGCCAGCAGTTTATCCCAGACTAGCGGGGGGAATAAGTTCTTC
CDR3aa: CASSLSQTSGGNKFF

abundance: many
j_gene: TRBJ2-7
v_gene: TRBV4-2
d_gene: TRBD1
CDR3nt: TGTGCCAGCAGCCAGGACGGGACAGTAGGTTCCTACGAGCAGTACTTC
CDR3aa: CASSQDGTVGSYEQYF

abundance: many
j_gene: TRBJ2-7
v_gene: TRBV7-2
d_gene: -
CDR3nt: TGTGCCAGCAGCCTAAAGCGGGTTTTGTTTGGGAACGAGCAGTACTTC
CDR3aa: CASSLKRVLFGNEQYF

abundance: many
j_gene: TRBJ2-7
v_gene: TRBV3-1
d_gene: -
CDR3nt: TGTGCCAGCAGCCAAAGAAGGACCGGAAAACTTTCCCCTCACTACGAGCAGTACTTC
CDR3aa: CASSQRRTGKLSPHYEQYF

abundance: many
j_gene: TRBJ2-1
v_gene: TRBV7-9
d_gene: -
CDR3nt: TGTGCCAGCAGCTCTGAGACTACAAAGTCCCATGAGCAGTTCTTC
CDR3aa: CASSSETTKSHEQFF

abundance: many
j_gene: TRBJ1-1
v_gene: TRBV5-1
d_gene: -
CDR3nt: TGCGCCAGCAGCTTGCGGAGCGAGAACACTGAAGCTTTCTTT
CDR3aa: CASSLRSENTEAFF

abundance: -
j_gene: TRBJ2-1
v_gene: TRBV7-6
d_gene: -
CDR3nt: TGTGCCAGCAGCTCGGCATTGGAAAATGAGCAGTTCTTC
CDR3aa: CASSSALENEQFF

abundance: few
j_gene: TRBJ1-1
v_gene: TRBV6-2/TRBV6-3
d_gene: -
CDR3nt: TGTGCCAGCAGCTCCAGGGTTAGGACTGAAGCTTTCTTT
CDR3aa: CASSSRVRTEAFF

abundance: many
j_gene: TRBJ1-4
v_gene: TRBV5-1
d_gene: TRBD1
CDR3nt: TGCGCCAGCAGCCCGACAGGGAGTAATGAAAAACTGTTTTTT
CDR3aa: CASSPTGSNEKLFF

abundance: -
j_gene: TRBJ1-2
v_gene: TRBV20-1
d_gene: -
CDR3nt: TGCAGTGCTAGAGATGACTGCTCGGGCTATGGCTACACCTTC
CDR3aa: CSARDDCSGYGYTF

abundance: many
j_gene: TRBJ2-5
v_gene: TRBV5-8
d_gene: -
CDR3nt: TGTGCCAGCAGCTTGGACAGCCAAGAGACCCAGTACTTC
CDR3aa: CASSLDSQETQYF

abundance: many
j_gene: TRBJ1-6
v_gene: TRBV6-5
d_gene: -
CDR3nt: TGTGCCAGCAGTTACCGGGGGGTCGGGGATTCACCCCTCCACTTT
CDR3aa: CASSYRGVGDSPLHF

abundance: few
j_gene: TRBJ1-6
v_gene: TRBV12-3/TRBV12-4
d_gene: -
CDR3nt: TGTGCCAGCAGACCACTCAGGGATGGAGGATCACCCCTCCACTTT
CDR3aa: CASRPLRDGGSPLHF

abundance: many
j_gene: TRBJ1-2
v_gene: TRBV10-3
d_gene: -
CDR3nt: TGTGCCATCCGCGTCTTTGACTGGTCGCACACCTTC
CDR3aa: CAIRVFDWSHTF

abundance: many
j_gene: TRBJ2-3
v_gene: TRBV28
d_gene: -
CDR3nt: TGTGCCAGCAGTTTGAGGCCCTACGGTAGGGGCACAGATACGCAGTATTTT
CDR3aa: CASSLRPYGRGTDTQYF

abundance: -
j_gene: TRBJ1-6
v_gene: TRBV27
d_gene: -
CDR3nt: TGTGCCAGCACCCCACGGGTCGGGCGGGATTCACCCCTCCACTTT
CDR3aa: CASTPRVGRDSPLHF

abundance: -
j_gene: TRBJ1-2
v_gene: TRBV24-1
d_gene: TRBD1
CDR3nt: TGTGCCACCAGTGATGCCGACAGGGGAAACTATGGCTACACCTTC
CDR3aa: CATSDADRGNYGYTF

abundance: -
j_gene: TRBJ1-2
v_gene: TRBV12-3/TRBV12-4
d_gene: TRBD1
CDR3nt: TGTGCCAGCAGTCCTCGACAGGGGGGGAGCTATGGCTACACCTTC
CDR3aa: CASSPRQGGSYGYTF

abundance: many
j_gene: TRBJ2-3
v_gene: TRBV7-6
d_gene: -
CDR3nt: TGTGCCAGCAGCTTAGCTGGGGTCACAGATACGCAGTATTTT
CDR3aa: CASSLAGVTDTQYF

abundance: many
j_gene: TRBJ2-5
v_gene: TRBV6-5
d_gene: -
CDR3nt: TGTGCGACTACAGATGGGATGGAGACCCAGTACTTC
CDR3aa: CATTDGMETQYF

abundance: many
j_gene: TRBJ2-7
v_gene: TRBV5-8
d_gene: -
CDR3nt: TGTGCCAGCAGCTTGTTCGGGTCGGACTACGAGCAGTACTTC
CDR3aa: CASSLFGSDYEQYF

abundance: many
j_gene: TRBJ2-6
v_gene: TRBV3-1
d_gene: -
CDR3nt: TGTGCCAGCAGCCCGCGAGACTCTGGGGCCAACGTCCTGACTTTC
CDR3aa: CASSPRDSGANVLTF

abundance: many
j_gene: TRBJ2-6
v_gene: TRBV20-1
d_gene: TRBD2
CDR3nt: TGCAGTGCTAGAGTTCGGCGGGTAGCGGGAAGCTCTGGGGCCAACGTCCTGACTTTC
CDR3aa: CSARVRRVAGSSGANVLTF

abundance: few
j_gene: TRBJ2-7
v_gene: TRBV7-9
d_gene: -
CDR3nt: TGTGCCAGCAGCTTAGTTATAGGGGCGGGCTCCTACGAGCAGTACTTC
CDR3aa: CASSLVIGAGSYEQYF

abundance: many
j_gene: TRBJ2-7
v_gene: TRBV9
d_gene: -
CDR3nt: TGTGCCAGCAGCCTCAGCGGGTCAACCTACGAGCAGTACTTC
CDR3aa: CASSLSGSTYEQYF

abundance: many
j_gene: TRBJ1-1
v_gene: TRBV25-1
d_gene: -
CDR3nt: TGTGCCAGCAGTGAGCCAGGGTCAGACACTGAAGCTTTCTTT
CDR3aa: CASSEPGSDTEAFF

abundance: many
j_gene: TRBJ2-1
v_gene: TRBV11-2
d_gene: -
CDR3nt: TGTGCCAGCAGCACCCGGGCGGCAGGGGAGCAGTTCTTC
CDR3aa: CASSTRAAGEQFF

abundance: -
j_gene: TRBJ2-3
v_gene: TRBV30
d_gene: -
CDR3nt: TGTGCCTGGTTTTACTCTAGCACAGATACGCAGTATTTT
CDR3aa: CAWFYSSTDTQYF

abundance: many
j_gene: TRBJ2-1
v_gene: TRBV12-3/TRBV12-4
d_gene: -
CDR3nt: TGTGCCAGCACTCAGGCCTCCTCTCTGAGCTCCTACAATGAGCAGTTCTTC
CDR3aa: CASTQASSLSSYNEQFF